Presented here are 20 T cell receptor beta chains from one specimen sequenced in a study of regulatory T cells in long-lasting Graves disease. Indicated time point: persistent/refractory GD, antithyroid drugs over 5 years with positive TRAb. Extracted PBMC RNA gave rise to the TCR library. Arm-PCR of CDR3 regions with iRepertoire HTBI primers generated TCR beta libraries. TCRdb analysed the multiplex PCR reads with MiXCR anew, one entry per CDR3 protein. The data contain roughly 400,000 distinct CDR3 sequences, around 21% of them singletons. Sequences were derived from peripheral blood mononuclear cells (PBMCs), sampled when the disease was refractory, from a patient treated with antithyroid drugs. The receptors originated from a female donor with Graves disease.

This clonotype was seen ten or more times. CDR3 nucleotides: TGTGCCAGCAGTCGTCTTTCGGACCTCCAACAAGAGACCCAGTACTTC. Amino acids: CASSRLSDLQQETQYF. J is TRBJ2-5 and V is TRBV28; D not certain. The germline V gene has CDR1 MDHEN and CDR2 SYDVKM. The length of the CDR3 is 16 residues. Trimming took 5 bases from V and 2 from J, leaving 18 bases between them.

There are many counts of this clonotype. V gene TRBV28 combines with J gene TRBJ2-1; TRBD2 matches 7 bases. This CDR3 comprises 14 residues. J gave up 12 bases and V 1 base, and 9 bases lay outside the gene matches. CDR1 is MDHEN and CDR2 is SYDVKM in the germline V gene. Here the CDR3 reads CASSLSLRLAGQFF. CDR3 bases: TGTGCCAGCAGTTTATCCCTCAGACTAGCAGGGCAGTTCTTC.

This clonotype was found a few times. This may be a read error: a much more frequent sequence differs by one nucleotide. The chain employs TRBV12-3 or TRBV12-4 and TRBJ2-5, with D possibly being TRBD1 (6 bases). The CDR3 covers 14 residues. CDR3 residues: CANSQTGMRETQYF. CDR3 DNA: TGTGCCAACAGTCAAACAGGGATGCGAGAGACCCAGTACTTC.

This clonotype was detected only a few times. As DNA, the CDR3 is TGTGCCAGCAGTGAATTGGACAGGGTGAACACTGAAGCTTTCTTT. It codes for CASSELDRVNTEAFF. The V and J genes are TRBV6-1 and TRBJ1-1; the match to TRBD1 covers 8 bases. Germline V gene lookup returns CDR1 MNHNS and CDR2 SASEGT. J lost 0 bases, V lost 2 bases, and 2 bases had no gene match. CDR3 size: 15 residues.

The sample holds a few counts of this clonotype. The chain couples TRBV14 to TRBJ2-5; 10 bases are shared with TRBD2. With 0 bases clipped from V and 4 bases from J, the junction kept 11 bases outside the gene matches. The length of the CDR3 is 18 residues. Germline-derived CDR1 and CDR2 are SGHDN and FVKESK. The CDR3 sequence: CASSQDLPSGRARETQYF. In DNA, the CDR3 is TGTGCCAGCAGCCAAGATCTTCCCAGCGGGAGGGCCAGAGAGACCCAGTACTTC.

In this sample, this clonotype turned up many times. The CDR3 DNA reads as TGTGCCAGCAGTTTTCGAAATCAGCCCCAGCATTTT. Translating gives CASSFRNQPQHF. This rearrangement joins TRBV27 to TRBJ1-5; D call uncertain. CDR3 size: 12 residues. The V end was cut by 3 bases, the J end by 4 bases, with 4 bases between. CDR1 and CDR2 from the germline V gene are MNHEY and SMNVEV (reference sequence).

This chain connects TRBV3-1 to TRBJ1-4; possible D gene TRBD1, 5 bases. CDR1 and CDR2 from the germline V gene are LGHDT and YNNKEL (reference sequence). The V end was cut by 1 base, the J end by 0 bases, with 15 bases between. The CDR3 covers 18 residues. CDR3 protein: CASSQVSLRGATNEKLFF. CDR3 DNA sequence: TGTGCCAGCAGCCAAGTTTCGCTTAGGGGAGCAACTAATGAAAAACTGTTTTTT.

Of note for this clonotype: Germline and junction disagree at one end, which may indicate a read error. This chain connects TRBV28 to TRBJ1-5; D is possibly TRBD1 (5 bases). CDR1 MDHEN and CDR2 SYDVKM come from the germline V gene. The CDR3 extends over 14 amino acids. CDR3 region: CASSPGKANRPQHF. The CDR3 bases are TGTGCCAGCAGTCCAGGGAAGGCAAATCGGCCCCAGCATTTT.

For this clonotype: A much larger clone lies one base from this, so it may be a read error. Since the CDR3 does not end with the conserved phenylalanine or tryptophan, this likely comes from a read error. This sequence joins TRBV11-2 and TRBJ1-6; D ambiguous. Germline-derived CDR1 and CDR2 are SGHAT and FQNNGV. The CDR3 runs to 15 residues. Trimming stripped 5 bases from V and 6 bases from J, with 14 bases between. The CDR3 is CASSPVRGSNSPLHL. In DNA form, the CDR3 reads TGTGCCAGCAGCCCGGTCCGGGGATCTAATTCACCCCTCCACCTT.

On this clonotype itself: A far larger clone is off by one base, so a read error is likely. This chain joins TRBV6-9 and TRBJ1-6; a weak D match, TRBD1 (6 bases). The tail of the sequence fits TRBJ1-1 better, so the J call may be wrong. This CDR3 contains 14 residues. Germline loops: CDR1 MNHGY, CDR2 SVAAGI. The CDR3 here is CASSFGGLNAEAFF. CDR3 bases: TGTGCCAGCAGTTTTGGGGGCCTGAACGCTGAAGCTTTCTTT.

This clonotype came up once. The CDR3 loop is CSALEAVYNEQFF. The CDR3 coding sequence is TGCAGTGCGTTGGAAGCGGTTTACAATGAGCAGTTCTTC. This chain links TRBV20-1 with TRBJ2-1; tentative D call: TRBD2 (5 bases). Germline CDR1 reads DFQATT; CDR2 reads SNEGSKA (reference sequence). Deletions cut 6 bases from V and 4 bases from J, with 13 bases between. The CDR3 extends over 13 amino acids.

A few counts support this clonotype. The chain joins TRBV6-5 to TRBJ1-2; D gene uncertain. The V gene's germline CDR1 is MNHEY and CDR2 SVGAGI. Between the trimmed V and J ends, which lost 4 bases and 5 bases, there was a span of 11 bases. The CDR3 spans 13 residues. CDR3 in DNA: TGTGCCAGCAGTTCCGATAGAAGATATGGCTACACCTTC. Amino acids: CASSSDRRYGYTF.

In this sample, this clonotype turned up a few times. The rearrangement uses TRBV7-2 and TRBJ2-3; 8 bases are a match to TRBD2. Germline CDR1 reads SGHTA; CDR2 reads FQGNSA. This CDR3 is built from 17 residues. Losses at the gene ends were 2 bases for V and 4 bases for J; bases not matched to a gene: 11. CDR3 loop: CASSLWGPGRVADTQYF. In DNA, the CDR3 is TGTGCCAGCAGCTTATGGGGCCCCGGGAGGGTAGCAGATACGCAGTATTTT.

This clonotype was seen a handful of times. The chain carries TRBV19 and TRBJ2-5, with a tentative D call TRBD2 (5 bases). The germline CDR1 and CDR2 sequences are LNHDA and SQIVND (reference sequence). V was pared by 3 bases and J by 3 bases, with 14 bases between. The CDR3 sequence is 15 residues long. The DNA for the CDR3 is TGTGCCAGTAGTATCGGGATGATGTCGAAAGAGACCCAGTACTTC. It encodes CASSIGMMSKETQYF. The variable domain in full, completed from reference TRBV19 and TRBJ2-5, reads DGGITQSPKYLFRKEGQNVTLSCEQNLNHDAMYWYRQDPGQGLRLIYYSQIVNDFQKGDIAEGYSVSREKKESFPLTVTSAQKNPTAFYLCASSIGMMSKETQYFGPGTRLLVL.

V usage is TRBV4-3 and J usage is TRBJ2-7; 7 positions agree with TRBD2. Germline CDR1 is LGHNA and CDR2 is YSLEER. The CDR3 spans 17 residues. The junction had 12 bases not matched to a gene; V was cut back by 1 base and J by 3 bases. In nucleotides, the CDR3 is TGCGCCAGCAGCCAAGGGTCCCTAGCGGTCCCGATCTACGAGCAGTACTTC. Translating gives CASSQGSLAVPIYEQYF.

Note on this clonotype: A much larger clone lies one base from this, so it may be a read error. The rearrangement links TRBV2 to TRBJ2-2; TRBD1 might be the D (7 bases). Germline V lookup: CDR1 SNHLY, CDR2 FYNNEI. The CDR3 covers 15 residues. The CDR3 reads CAGSEGRGRTGELFF. The CDR3 bases are TGTGCCGGCAGTGAAGGCAGGGGGAGGACCGGGGAGCTGTTTTTT.

This rearrangement joins TRBV20-1 to TRBJ2-5; tentatively, D is TRBD2 (6 bases). V lost 6 bases and J 7 bases, leaving 15 bases between the germline ends. CDR1 is DFQATT, CDR2 SNEGSKA, per germline (reference sequence). The CDR3 is 12 amino acids. The CDR3 sequence: CSARRVEATQYF. The CDR3 bases are TGCAGTGCCCGGAGGGTGGAGGCGACCCAGTACTTC.

This clonotype was seen ten or more times. This chain connects TRBV12-3 or TRBV12-4 to TRBJ2-2, with 12 nucleotides matching TRBD2. The CDR3 runs to 15 residues. With 5 bases clipped from V and 5 bases from J, the junction kept 3 bases outside the gene matches. The CDR3 spells CASSALAGGTGELFF. The CDR3 nucleotides read TGTGCCAGCAGTGCCCTAGCGGGGGGGACCGGGGAGCTGTTTTTT.

At least ten counts were recorded for this clonotype. The chain links TRBV30 to TRBJ2-7; no definite D call. Germline values: CDR1 GTSNPN, CDR2 SVGIG (reference sequence). CDR3 length: 12 amino acids. V shed 0 bases and J shed 6 bases, with 9 bases lying between them. The CDR3 bases are TGTGCCTGGAGTGTAGGCTCGGCCGAGCAGTACTTC. Translation gives CAWSVGSAEQYF.

The chain links TRBV29-1 to TRBJ2-7, with 9 bases lining up with TRBD1. V lost 2 bases, J lost 2 bases, and 4 bases stayed unmatched. This CDR3 is built from 14 residues. Germline V gene data show CDR1 as SQVTM and CDR2 as ANQGSEA. CDR3 sequence reads: CSVEFGTGTYEQYF. In DNA form, the CDR3 reads TGCAGCGTTGAATTCGGGACAGGGACCTACGAGCAGTACTTC.